Presented here are 31 T cell receptor beta chains from one specimen sequenced in a study of T cells in Graves' hyperthyroidism and ophthalmopathy (dated by TCRdb to the late 2010s). Library preparation used multiplex PCR. TCRdb shows the sequencer as Illumina HiSeq 2000. The TCR beta CDR3 regions were amplified from the RNA transcripts. For the first round of RT-PCR on the TCR CDR3, the HTBI primer set was used together with the Qiagen OneStep RT-PCR kit. TCRdb reran the public reads through fastp at Q25 and MiXCR, keeping productive beta chains. Under each unique CDR3 protein, matching rows form one entry showing the most common genes and DNA. For this sample there are 530,000 or so distinct CDR3 sequences; around a quarter appear just once. Over 9% of the sample goes to the ten largest clones. The sample comprised blood. The receptors stem from a young woman with Graves' ophthalmopathy.

This clonotype has only a few counts. The rearrangement uses TRBV2 and TRBJ1-2, with D uncertain. V lost 6 bases, J lost 4 bases, and 15 bases lay in between. Germline V CDR1 and CDR2: SNHLY, FYNNEI. The CDR3 is 14 amino acids. Written as DNA, the CDR3 is TGTGCCAGCAGCGCCTTGAGGCGTCTCTATGGCTACACCTTC. Translation gives CASSALRRLYGYTF.

This clonotype was seen at least ten times. The genes are TRBV7-8 and TRBJ1-5, with D possibly TRBD1 on 5 matching bases. CDR1 SGHVS and CDR2 FQNEAQ come from the germline V gene. This CDR3 has 15 amino acids. V was pared by 5 bases and J by 6 bases, with 17 bases between. The CDR3 DNA reads TGTGCCAGCAGCCCGGGACGCAAGGGGAGTCAGCCCCAGCATTTT. Residues: CASSPGRKGSQPQHF.

This clonotype was picked up a small number of times. The chain combines TRBV19 with TRBJ2-5; D is tentatively TRBD1 or TRBD2 (6 bases each). The CDR3 consists of 13 residues. The germline gives CDR1 LNHDA, CDR2 SQIVND (reference sequence). V dropped 11 bases and J dropped 5 bases, with 18 bases sitting between them. The CDR3: CASRAGHEETQYF. CDR3 DNA sequence: TGTGCCTCGCGGGCGGGACATGAGGAGACCCAGTACTTC.

Ten or more counts support this clonotype. The genes are TRBV6-5 and TRBJ1-2; D is unresolved. This CDR3 is 14 amino acids long. V was cut by 0 bases and J by 2 bases, with 7 bases left in between. The germline CDR1 and CDR2 sequences are MNHEY and SVGAGI. In DNA form, the CDR3 reads TGTGCCAGCAGTTACTCGACTGACAACTATGGCTACACCTTC. Its translation: CASSYSTDNYGYTF.

The V gene is TRBV12-3 or TRBV12-4, the J gene TRBJ1-1; no firm D call. The CDR3 length is 15 residues. Between the trimmed V and J ends, which lost 8 bases and 1 base, there was a span of 17 bases. The CDR3 reads CASRSTGLPNTEAFF. The DNA for the CDR3 is TGTGCCAGCCGATCGACCGGGCTGCCGAACACTGAAGCTTTCTTT.

The chain links TRBV2 to TRBJ1-1; D is possibly TRBD1 (5 bases). The CDR3 has 14 residues. Germline CDR1 reads SNHLY; CDR2 reads FYNNEI. With 6 bases removed from V and 1 base from J, the gap between germline ends came to 12 bases. CDR3 DNA: TGTGCCAGCAGCGCCGGGGGAGAGAACACTGAAGCTTTCTTT. This encodes CASSAGGENTEAFF.

CDR3 amino acids: CASSQTGGFGYTF. CDR3 coding DNA: TGCGCCAGCAGCCAAACAGGGGGCTTTGGCTACACCTTC. This rearrangement joins TRBV4-1 to TRBJ1-2; 9 bases match TRBD1. Germline V CDR1 and CDR2: MGHRA, YSYEKL. The V and J ends lost 2 bases and 7 bases, in that order; junction bases with no gene match: 2. The CDR3 length is 13 residues.

The table lists this clonotype with many counts. The chain carries TRBV20-1 and TRBJ1-2; D remains unclear. V gave up 3 bases and J gave up 4 bases, with 12 bases separating them. The CDR3 is made up of 13 amino acids. The germline V gene encodes CDR1 DFQATT and CDR2 SNEGSKA (reference sequence). The CDR3 here is CSARSRAPYGYTF. The CDR3 bases are TGCAGTGCTAGGAGCCGGGCCCCCTATGGCTACACCTTC.

This chain links TRBV2 with TRBJ1-3; D is undetermined. There are 15 residues in the CDR3. V was trimmed by 7 bases and J by 4 bases, leaving 17 bases between them. Germline V gives CDR1 SNHLY, CDR2 FYNNEI. The CDR3 nucleotides are TGTGCCAGCACATGGATGAAGGGCCGAGGAAACACCATATATTTT. Translated: CASTWMKGRGNTIYF.

This clonotype appeared a few times. The V call is TRBV9, the J call TRBJ1-1; 7 bases agree with TRBD1. V gave up 3 bases and J gave up 4 bases; unmatched junction bases: 12. The CDR3 is 16 amino acids. The germline V gene has CDR1 SGDLS and CDR2 YYNGEE. The CDR3 protein is CASSDGTVGVSTEAFF. As DNA, the CDR3 is TGTGCCAGCAGCGACGGGACAGTCGGGGTATCCACTGAAGCTTTCTTT.

In this sample, this clonotype turned up many times. The chain uses TRBV24-1 and TRBJ1-1; unclear D gene. Looked up from germline, CDR1 is KGHDR and CDR2 is SFDVKD. The CDR3 extends over 13 amino acids. V shed 4 bases and J shed 2 bases, with 7 bases lying between them. The CDR3: CATSEPGNTEAFF. CDR3 nucleotides: TGTGCCACCAGTGAGCCGGGAAACACTGAAGCTTTCTTT.

The chain joins TRBV5-1 to TRBJ2-2, with D possibly being TRBD1 or TRBD2 (5 bases each). With 0 bases removed from V and 2 bases from J, the gap between germline ends came to 11 bases. The CDR3 is 16 residues long. The V gene's germline CDR1 is SGHRS and CDR2 YFSETQ. In DNA form, the CDR3 reads TGCGCCAGCAGCTTGGGGGACGGATTTAACACCGGGGAGCTGTTTTTT. Its protein product is CASSLGDGFNTGELFF.

Many counts were recorded for this clonotype. The rearrangement uses TRBV27 and TRBJ1-2; D may be TRBD1 (6 bases). The CDR3 loop spans 14 amino acids. V lost 2 bases to trimming and J lost 6 bases, with 13 bases between them. Germline V gene data show CDR1 as MNHEY and CDR2 as SMNVEV (reference sequence). The DNA for the CDR3 is TGTGCCAGCAGTTTAACGGGTACAGGGCATGGCTACACCTTC. Amino acids: CASSLTGTGHGYTF.

This chain joins TRBV15 and TRBJ2-5; 8 positions match TRBD1. This CDR3 has 14 amino acids. With V trimmed by 4 bases and J by 2 bases, 3 bases remained unmatched. The germline V gene encodes CDR1 LNHNV and CDR2 YYDKDF (reference sequence). CDR3 nucleotides: TGTGCCACCAGCACCGGACAGGGACAAGAGACCCAGTACTTC. Translation gives CATSTGQGQETQYF. The entire variable domain, with the rest obtained from reference TRBV15 and TRBJ2-5, is as follows: DAMVIQNPRYQVTQFGKPVTLSCSQTLNHNVMYWYQQKSSQAPKLLFHYYDKDFNNEADTPDNFQSRRPNTSFCFLDIRSPGLGDTAMYLCATSTGQGQETQYFGPGTRLLVL.

This clonotype was detected only a few times. This chain uses TRBV5-4 with TRBJ1-6, with D perhaps matching TRBD1 (6 bases). The germline V gene has CDR1 SGHNT and CDR2 YYREEE (reference sequence). Trimming stripped 1 base from V and 15 bases from J, with 11 bases between. The length of the CDR3 is 12 residues. CDR3 sequence (DNA): TGTGCCAGCAGCTTGTCAGGACAGAACCTCCACTTT. The encoded protein is CASSLSGQNLHF.

This clonotype was seen ten or more times. The junction differs from germline at one of its ends, possibly a read error. The chain combines TRBV6-2 or TRBV6-3 with TRBJ1-3, with 7 bases that match TRBD1. Germline assignment: CDR1 MNHEY and CDR2 SVGEGT. CDR3 length: 18 amino acids. The CDR3 spells CASSHSPGGTASGNTIYF. The CDR3 DNA reads as TGTGCCAGCAGTCACTCCCCAGGGGGGACAGCCTCTGGAAACACCATATATTTT.

The chain combines TRBV12-5 with TRBJ1-1; D is perhaps TRBD1 (5 bases). The ends were cut back, 2 bases at V and 5 bases at J, with 18 bases in the middle. This CDR3 is built from 16 residues. Germline values: CDR1 LGHNT, CDR2 FRNRAP. CDR3 in DNA: TGTGCTAGTGGTTTGCCCCGCGGGGGGTTCGGAACTGAAGCTTTCTTT. Protein: CASGLPRGGFGTEAFF.

This clonotype has at least ten counts. This rearrangement joins TRBV7-8 to TRBJ1-1, with 10 bases lining up with TRBD1. There are 15 residues in the CDR3. Looked up from germline, CDR1 is SGHVS and CDR2 is FQNEAQ. V shed 1 base and J 4 bases; nucleotides not matched to a gene: 3. Here the CDR3 DNA reads TGTGCCAGCAGCTTAGTTAGGACAGGGGGCACTGAAGCTTTCTTT. Residues: CASSLVRTGGTEAFF.

At least ten counts were recorded for this clonotype. V is TRBV7-9 and J is TRBJ2-7, with D possibly TRBD1 on 6 matching bases. Looked up from germline, CDR1 is SEHNR and CDR2 is FQNEAQ (reference sequence). This CDR3 spans 15 amino acids. The ends were cut back, 5 bases at V and 0 bases at J, with 14 bases in the middle. The CDR3 here is CASSGGIADSYEQYF. The CDR3 DNA is TGTGCCAGCAGCGGGGGCATAGCTGACTCCTACGAGCAGTACTTC. Full variable domain (missing parts from reference TRBV7-9 and TRBJ2-7): DTGVSQNPRHKITKRGQNVTFRCDPISEHNRLYWYRQTLGQGPEFLTYFQNEAQLEKSRLLSDRFSAERPKGSFSTLEIQRTEQGDSAMYLCASSGGIADSYEQYFGPGTRLTVT.

The chain recombines TRBV5-1 with TRBJ2-5, with 7 bases aligning to TRBD2. With V trimmed by 6 bases and J by 3 bases, 11 bases remained unmatched. CDR3 length equals 15 residues. Germline values: CDR1 SGHRS, CDR2 YFSETQ. CDR3 sequence reads: CASKINPGGEETQYF. CDR3 nucleotides: TGCGCCAGCAAGATCAACCCGGGGGGAGAAGAGACCCAGTACTTC.

The chain joins TRBV6-1 to TRBJ2-5; 7 bases map to TRBD1. V lost 7 bases to trimming and J lost 5 bases; unmatched junction nucleotides: 10. CDR1 is MNHNS, CDR2 SASEGT, per germline. This CDR3 contains 14 residues. The CDR3 sequence is CASKDRARGETQYF. CDR3 bases: TGTGCCAGCAAAGACAGGGCCAGAGGGGAGACCCAGTACTTC.

This clonotype occurred many times. This chain uses TRBV2 with TRBJ2-5, with TRBD1 identical over 7 bases. CDR3 length: 13 amino acids. The V and J ends lost 5 bases and 4 bases, in that order; junction bases with no gene match: 4. Germline values: CDR1 SNHLY, CDR2 FYNNEI. CDR3 region: CASSRQGPETQYF. In DNA, the CDR3 is TGTGCCAGCAGTCGACAGGGCCCAGAGACCCAGTACTTC.

This clonotype appeared many times. V is TRBV2 and J is TRBJ1-1, with TRBD1 matching 7 bases. The length of the CDR3 is 13 residues. V dropped 6 bases and J dropped 3; count of bases not matched to a gene: 4. CDR1 and CDR2 (germline): SNHLY, FYNNEI. This CDR3 is CASSRQGYTEAFF. The CDR3 nucleotides read TGTGCCAGCAGCCGACAGGGTTACACTGAAGCTTTCTTT.

This clonotype occurred many times. This chain joins TRBV11-2 and TRBJ1-2; D may be TRBD1 (6 bases). Germline-derived CDR1 and CDR2 are SGHAT and FQNNGV. The CDR3 is made up of 17 amino acids. V was clipped by 5 bases and J by 12 bases, with 31 bases between them. The CDR3 loop reads CASSPRGGGELGEVHTF. In DNA, the CDR3 is TGTGCCAGCAGCCCTCGGGGCGGGGGCGAACTGGGTGAGGTCCACACCTTC.

This clonotype was counted many times. V is TRBV12-3 or TRBV12-4 and J is TRBJ1-2; D remains ambiguous. V was trimmed by 3 bases and J by 8 bases, leaving 10 bases between them. The length of the CDR3 is 12 residues. The CDR3 DNA reads as TGTGCCAGCAGTTTTAACAGTCAAGGCTACACCTTC. It yields the protein CASSFNSQGYTF.

This clonotype came up many times. Here the CDR3 DNA reads TGTGCCACCAGCAGAGAAGGGGGCGCCTACGAGCAGTACTTC. It specifies CATSREGGAYEQYF. The chain is built from TRBV15 and TRBJ2-7, with TRBD1 matching over 7 bases. The CDR3 consists of 14 residues. CDR1 and CDR2 from the germline V gene are LNHNV and YYDKDF (reference sequence). With V trimmed by 0 bases and J by 2 bases, 1 base remained unmatched. Full variable domain (missing parts from reference TRBV15 and TRBJ2-7): DAMVIQNPRYQVTQFGKPVTLSCSQTLNHNVMYWYQQKSSQAPKLLFHYYDKDFNNEADTPDNFQSRRPNTSFCFLDIRSPGLGDTAMYLCATSREGGAYEQYFGPGTRLTVT.

This clonotype appeared many times. The V and J genes are TRBV5-1 and TRBJ1-2; TRBD1 aligns across 9 bases. Germline V lookup: CDR1 SGHRS, CDR2 YFSETQ. The CDR3 spans 14 residues. J gave up 4 bases and V 3 bases, and 4 bases lay outside the gene matches. CDR3 nucleotides: TGCGCCAGCAGCTCGGGACAGGGCGGCTATGGCTACACCTTC. Translation: CASSSGQGGYGYTF.

The rearrangement joins TRBV6-5 to TRBJ1-2; 9 bases are shared with TRBD1. J was trimmed by 7 bases and V by 0 bases; bases with no gene match: 9. The CDR3 covers 16 residues. The germline V gene encodes CDR1 MNHEY and CDR2 SVGAGI. CDR3 region: CASSYSDRGNLGGYTF. The CDR3 DNA reads as TGTGCCAGCAGTTACTCGGACAGGGGCAACCTGGGTGGCTACACCTTC.

This clonotype was seen ten or more times. The chain uses TRBV12-3 or TRBV12-4 and TRBJ2-5; D possibly corresponds to TRBD1 (5 bases). Trimming shortened V by 3 bases and J by 3 bases, and 14 bases separated the two germline ends. The CDR3 is 15 amino acids. The CDR3 reads CASSFQQAVEETQYF. The CDR3 nucleotides are TGTGCCAGCAGTTTTCAACAGGCAGTAGAAGAGACCCAGTACTTC.

This clonotype was recorded many times. The chain carries TRBV5-6 and TRBJ2-7, with TRBD2 matching 10 bases. After removal of 5 bases from V and 4 bases from J, the junction contained 27 bases not matched to a gene. This CDR3 has 21 residues. CDR1 is SGHDT and CDR2 is YYEEEE in the germline V gene. CDR3 nucleotide sequence: TGTGCCAGCAGTTCGGGCCTAGCGGGGGCTGACACGACTACACGTGAATACGAGCAGTACTTC. Translating it yields CASSSGLAGADTTTREYEQYF.

The V and J genes are TRBV19 and TRBJ2-7; D is tentatively TRBD1 or TRBD2 (6 bases each). This CDR3 is 14 amino acids long. Trimming cost V 3 bases and J 2 bases, with 11 bases left between them. CDR1 and CDR2 from the germline V gene are LNHDA and SQIVND (reference sequence). The CDR3 nucleotides are TGTGCCAGTAGTATCGGGGGCGGAACCTACGAGCAGTACTTC. It yields the protein CASSIGGGTYEQYF.